The T cell receptor beta chain described here comes from a study of cytomegalovirus exposure and HLA in healthy donors. The germline V gene encodes CDR1 SQVTM and CDR2 ANQGSEA. The CDR3 has 14 amino acids. The V end was cut by 2 bases, the J end by 7 bases, with 17 bases between. Primers: 60 Vbeta forward and 13 Jbeta reverse. The method was immunoSEQ multiplex PCR; TCRdb's version includes in-frame clones alone and lacks a portion of them. This table has 90,000 to 130,000 clones, about 73% appearing once. Concerning this clone itself: Its specificity is not known.

The study, taken as a whole, reports: An apparent linkage of common viral pathogens to several of the most significant clusters emerged in a later analysis.

V and J are TRBV29-1 and TRBJ2-5, with TRBD1 as a possible D gene (6 bases). The TCR comes from a woman in her 30s in good health and CMV-seronegative. Input material: PBMCs. This chain's CDR3 is CSVESRGRGMTQYF. The CDR3 DNA sequence: TGCAGCGTTGAAAGCAGGGGACGAGGGATGACCCAGTACTTC.